This is a list of T cell receptor beta chains from one sample in a study of T cells in Graves' hyperthyroidism and ophthalmopathy. TCRdb re-derived calls from the multiplex PCR reads in MiXCR, one entry per CDR3 protein. The table records some 720,000 distinct CDR3 sequences, roughly 15% of them present only once. The sequenced material came from blood. These receptors were obtained from a young man with Graves' hyperthyroidism. The CDR3 runs from the conserved cysteine through the conserved F or W. The order of the fields is D gene, V gene, CDR3 protein. D genes are given only for firm matches.

D: -; V: TRBV3-1; CDR3: CASSQTQETQYF
D: -; V: TRBV20-1; CDR3: CSAKSGRRNNEQFF
D: TRBD1; V: TRBV5-8; CDR3: CASSPQGAGNQPQHF
D: -; V: TRBV5-1; CDR3: CASSLDRGPGYTF
D: -; V: TRBV2; CDR3: CASSGDSWSYGYTF
D: -; V: TRBV28; CDR3: CASRAGGTYNEQFF
D: -; V: TRBV7-3; CDR3: CASSLLGGYGQYF
D: TRBD2; V: TRBV2; CDR3: CASSPGRAVTGEQFF
D: TRBD1; V: TRBV5-1; CDR3: CASSFMTGTYEQYF
D: -; V: TRBV6-1; CDR3: CASSDKMPGETQYF
D: -; V: TRBV20-1; CDR3: CSASTGVMRKLFF
D: TRBD2; V: TRBV29-1; CDR3: CSAERLAASYNEQFF
D: -; V: TRBV11-2; CDR3: CASSLDPPGVGTEAFF
D: TRBD2; V: TRBV20-1; CDR3: CSAHPSGRSINEQFF
D: -; V: TRBV20-1; CDR3: CSARDPVGNTIYF
D: -; V: TRBV28; CDR3: CASCRKGWGETQYF
D: TRBD1; V: TRBV5-1; CDR3: CASSPRDRVSSPLHF
D: -; V: TRBV3-1; CDR3: CASSRTSGEQYF
D: TRBD1; V: TRBV28; CDR3: CASSEATGEVGDTQYF
D: -; V: TRBV7-9; CDR3: CASSFQGSGEKLFF
D: -; V: TRBV20-1; CDR3: CSASQGVVEKLFF
D: -; V: TRBV5-8; CDR3: CASTGFTGELFF
D: -; V: TRBV6-6; CDR3: CASSYRMGRIQETQYF
D: TRBD1; V: TRBV10-2; CDR3: CASSEPGTEETQYF
D: TRBD1; V: TRBV20-1; CDR3: CSASSTGAYEQYF
D: -; V: TRBV6-2/TRBV6-3; CDR3: CASSYWVNQETQYF
D: -; V: TRBV19; CDR3: CAGRPGLRDTGELFF
D: -; V: TRBV7-9; CDR3: CASSLSEAPNTEAFF
D: -; V: TRBV20-1; CDR3: CSALLRSGYDQPQHF
D: TRBD2; V: TRBV6-1; CDR3: CASSLQEGLADTQYF
D: TRBD1; V: TRBV14; CDR3: CASSEPGQAYEQYF
D: -; V: TRBV5-5; CDR3: CASSFLYDAAGQFF
D: TRBD1; V: TRBV20-1; CDR3: CSAAPGTGNNQPQHF
D: TRBD2; V: TRBV5-4; CDR3: CASSRTAQPGLAPNQETQYF
D: TRBD1; V: TRBV27; CDR3: CASSSGTGGWETQYF
D: -; V: TRBV19; CDR3: CASSMEWASLWEQYF
D: -; V: TRBV6-1; CDR3: CASSLDEGGPYEQYF
D: TRBD1; V: TRBV28; CDR3: CASSYRDRDGYTF
D: -; V: TRBV12-3/TRBV12-4; CDR3: CASSPAASTDTQYF
D: TRBD1; V: TRBV7-9; CDR3: CASSWDWTGRFTGELFF
D: TRBD1; V: TRBV20-1; CDR3: CSARSRGKYEQYF
D: TRBD2; V: TRBV28; CDR3: CASSWEGGTGELFF
D: -; V: TRBV7-9; CDR3: CASSLRSGYTF
D: TRBD2; V: TRBV24-1; CDR3: CATSESTSVNEQFF
D: TRBD1; V: TRBV7-8; CDR3: CASSSRDSLNYGYTF
D: TRBD2; V: TRBV28; CDR3: CASSSWTSGRGETQYF
D: -; V: TRBV11-1; CDR3: CASSQRDRSYNEQFF
D: -; V: TRBV20-1; CDR3: CSARDGEKLFF
D: -; V: TRBV6-1; CDR3: CASSQGSNSPLHF
D: TRBD1; V: TRBV11-3; CDR3: CASSLGQGTNNEQFF
D: TRBD2; V: TRBV7-6; CDR3: CASSATAGGIYEQYF
D: -; V: TRBV19; CDR3: CASRTGGGNTIYF
D: TRBD2; V: TRBV7-9; CDR3: CASSSRTSGSGPPVRENIQYF
D: TRBD1; V: TRBV20-1; CDR3: CSARRGQGTDTQYF
D: -; V: TRBV4-2; CDR3: CASSQVGGALAGYNEQFF
D: -; V: TRBV11-3; CDR3: CASSLARGGTYLYEQYF
D: -; V: TRBV28; CDR3: CASSFGQRSNGHTF
D: -; V: TRBV28; CDR3: CASSFTDFEQYF
D: -; V: TRBV4-1; CDR3: CASSQDRGGETQYF
D: -; V: TRBV28; CDR3: CASSSALKADTQYF